The present T cell receptor (beta chain) was sequenced within a study of blood T cell repertoires in COVID-19. About the study: There were acute and convalescent COVID-19 samples, and they came from the United States, Italy and Spain. PBMCs, B-cell-depleted T cells, or T cells provided the cDNA or gDNA that made up the material.

The CDR3 runs to 15 residues. V was clipped by 3 bases and J by 2 bases, with 13 bases between them. CDR1 DFQATT and CDR2 SNEGSKA come from the germline V gene (reference sequence). Original handling: Reference gene primer amplification gave estimated nucleated cell counts. The repertoire was sequenced with immunoSEQ multiplex PCR; TCRdb's copy has only in-frame clones and lacks some. V, J and clone size are those of that table, while D and trimming were read from the DNA. The table lists 200,000 to 250,000 clones, around 84% of them singletons. V usage is TRBV20-1 and J usage is TRBJ2-2; the D is unclear. The specimen sequenced was peripheral blood. The sequence was collected from a man aged 30 to 45 with active or convalescent COVID-19. CDR3: CSASPGSRNTGELFF. The CDR3 nucleotides are TGCAGTGCTAGTCCCGGTTCCCGTAACACCGGGGAGCTGTTTTTT.